This T cell receptor (beta chain) was sequenced for a study of OX40 agonist ivuxolimab in advanced cancers. On the study more broadly: Of the participants, approximately 40% had some prior anti-PD-1, anti-PD-L1 or anti-CTLA-4 therapy, which was allowed. General study points: The mean number of expanded clones was higher in CD8+ T cells than in CD4+.

Germline CDR1 is SGHRS and CDR2 is YFSETQ. Deletions cut 7 bases from V and 3 bases from J, with 13 bases between. There are 13 residues in the CDR3. The sample holds one count of this clone. Its antigen is not known. The protocol was immunoSEQ multiplex PCR, while the TCRdb copy is restricted to in-frame clones and leaves out a portion. The data show 65,000 to 95,000 clones, with about 94% seen just once and 8.5% to 10% held by the top ten. Blood sampling took place at baseline, cycle 4 day 1, and cycle 7 day 1. Material: CD4+ or CD8+ T cells sorted from blood, obtained in a trial of the OX40 agonist ivuxolimab. The chain couples TRBV5-1 to TRBJ1-1; D possibly corresponds to TRBD1 (6 bases). The source is an adult with an advanced solid tumor such as melanoma, head and neck, liver or kidney cancer. The CDR3 protein is CASESEGDTEAFF. The CDR3 coding sequence is TGCGCCAGCGAGAGTGAGGGGGACACTGAAGCTTTCTTT.